These T cell receptor beta chains were read from a single sample in a study of control samples from healthy donors and cancer patients. The data were produced by immunoSEQ multiplex PCR, yet TCRdb's version contains in-frame clones alone and is incomplete. Of approximately 150,000 clones listed, approximately 94% are singletons. Specimen: blood. These receptors originate from a woman aged 18-35 years in good health. Both conserved end residues are part of each CDR3. The order of the fields is clone size, V gene, D gene, J gene, CDR3 length, CDR3 DNA, CDR3 protein. D genes are given only for firm matches. The size field is filled for only some rows; it gives once, few, many or a size class.

clone size: NA; V gene: TRBV7-2; D gene: NA; J gene: TRBJ2-3; CDR3 length: 15; CDR3 DNA: TGTGCCAGCAGCTTAGAGGATCTGATCACAGATACGCAGTATTTT; CDR3 protein: CASSLEDLITDTQYF
clone size: NA; V gene: TRBV11-2; D gene: NA; J gene: TRBJ1-3; CDR3 length: 16; CDR3 DNA: TGTGCCAGCAGCTTAATTAGGGATTCTCGCGGAAACACCATATATTTT; CDR3 protein: CASSLIRDSRGNTIYF
clone size: NA; V gene: TRBV24-1; D gene: TRBD2; J gene: TRBJ2-1; CDR3 length: 17; CDR3 DNA: TGTGCCACCAGTGATTTTACTAGCGGTAGCTCCTACAATGAGCAGTTCTTC; CDR3 protein: CATSDFTSGSSYNEQFF
clone size: NA; V gene: TRBV3-1/TRBV3-2; D gene: NA; J gene: TRBJ1-2; CDR3 length: 14; CDR3 DNA: TGTGCCAGCAGCCTGAACGGGAGAAACTATGGCTACACCTTC; CDR3 protein: CASSLNGRNYGYTF
clone size: NA; V gene: TRBV19; D gene: TRBD1; J gene: TRBJ1-4; CDR3 length: 13; CDR3 DNA: TGTGCCAGTAAGCAGGGGGCAAATGAAAAACTGTTTTTT; CDR3 protein: CASKQGANEKLFF
clone size: NA; V gene: TRBV27; D gene: TRBD1; J gene: TRBJ1-6; CDR3 length: 15; CDR3 DNA: TGTGCCAGCAGTTGGCAGGGGGATGGAATTTCACCCCTCCACTTT; CDR3 protein: CASSWQGDGISPLHF
clone size: NA; V gene: TRBV18; D gene: NA; J gene: TRBJ2-6; CDR3 length: 15; CDR3 DNA: TGTGCCAGCTCACCACCGGGGGGTGGGGCCAACGTCCTGACTTTC; CDR3 protein: CASSPPGGGANVLTF
clone size: once; V gene: TRBV27; D gene: TRBD1; J gene: TRBJ1-1; CDR3 length: 14; CDR3 DNA: TGTGCCAGCAGTCCACAAACAGGGGTAACTGAAGCTTTCTTT; CDR3 protein: CASSPQTGVTEAFF
clone size: NA; V gene: TRBV28; D gene: NA; J gene: TRBJ1-1; CDR3 length: 13; CDR3 DNA: TGTGCCAGCAGTTTTTCCATGAACACTGAAGCCTTCTTT; CDR3 protein: CASSFSMNTEAFF
clone size: NA; V gene: TRBV20-1; D gene: NA; J gene: TRBJ1-5; CDR3 length: 17; CDR3 DNA: TGCAGTGCTAGTGGGGGCGCTTGGGAGAGTCGAAATCAGCCCCAGCATTTT; CDR3 protein: CSASGGAWESRNQPQHF
clone size: NA; V gene: TRBV28; D gene: NA; J gene: TRBJ2-5; CDR3 length: 12; CDR3 DNA: TGTGCCAGCAGTAATCGCCCGGGACATAAGTACTTC; CDR3 protein: CASSNRPGHKYF
clone size: NA; V gene: TRBV4-1; D gene: NA; J gene: TRBJ1-4; CDR3 length: 16; CDR3 DNA: TGCGCCAGCAGCCAAGGTGTCCGACAAGCTAATGAAAAACTGTTTTTT; CDR3 protein: CASSQGVRQANEKLFF
clone size: NA; V gene: TRBV18; D gene: TRBD1; J gene: TRBJ1-2; CDR3 length: 16; CDR3 DNA: TGTGCCAGCTCACCACAGGCATTATTAGGGGGCCTCGGCTACACCTTC; CDR3 protein: CASSPQALLGGLGYTF
clone size: NA; V gene: TRBV15; D gene: NA; J gene: TRBJ2-2; CDR3 length: 14; CDR3 DNA: TGTGCCACCAGCAGTAGACAAGACCGCGGGGAGCTGTTTTTT; CDR3 protein: CATSSRQDRGELFF
clone size: NA; V gene: TRBV12-5; D gene: NA; J gene: TRBJ2-1; CDR3 length: 15; CDR3 DNA: TGTGCTAGTGGCTCAACAGGGTCCCACGGCCATGAGCAGTTCTTC; CDR3 protein: CASGSTGSHGHEQFF
clone size: once; V gene: TRBV5-1; D gene: NA; J gene: TRBJ1-2; CDR3 length: 16; CDR3 DNA: TGCGCCAGCAGCTCAATCTCACAGCAAACTAACTATGGCTACACCTTC; CDR3 protein: CASSSISQQTNYGYTF
clone size: NA; V gene: TRBV7-9; D gene: TRBD1; J gene: TRBJ2-1; CDR3 length: 18; CDR3 DNA: TGTGCCAGCAGCTCGATCGGGTGGGGACAGGGGGCGCGGAATGAGCAGTTCTTC; CDR3 protein: CASSSIGWGQGARNEQFF
clone size: NA; V gene: TRBV19; D gene: NA; J gene: TRBJ1-2; CDR3 length: 13; CDR3 DNA: TGTGCCAGTAGTATTTGGACGGACTATGGCTACACCTTC; CDR3 protein: CASSIWTDYGYTF
clone size: NA; V gene: TRBV6-6; D gene: NA; J gene: TRBJ1-1; CDR3 length: 12; CDR3 DNA: TGTGCCAGCAGTTACACTCGGACTGAAGCTTTCTTT; CDR3 protein: CASSYTRTEAFF
clone size: NA; V gene: TRBV5-1; D gene: NA; J gene: TRBJ2-1; CDR3 length: 12; CDR3 DNA: TGCGCCAGCAGATACAGGTACAATGAGCAGTTCTTC; CDR3 protein: CASRYRYNEQFF
clone size: NA; V gene: TRBV27; D gene: NA; J gene: TRBJ1-5; CDR3 length: 15; CDR3 DNA: TGTGCCAGCAGTTTAGACGGGGCGAGCAATCAGCCCCAGCATTTT; CDR3 protein: CASSLDGASNQPQHF
clone size: NA; V gene: TRBV20-1; D gene: NA; J gene: TRBJ2-7; CDR3 length: 12; CDR3 DNA: TGCAGTGCTAGTTTGGGGTTTTCGGAGCAGTACTTC; CDR3 protein: CSASLGFSEQYF
clone size: NA; V gene: TRBV11-3; D gene: NA; J gene: TRBJ1-3; CDR3 length: 15; CDR3 DNA: TGTGCCAGCAGCTTATATGGAGTCTCTGGAAACACCATATATTTT; CDR3 protein: CASSLYGVSGNTIYF
clone size: once; V gene: TRBV6-1; D gene: TRBD1; J gene: TRBJ1-5; CDR3 length: 16; CDR3 DNA: TGTGCCAGCAGTGAGTCACGACAGGGAGGGACACAGCCCCAGCATTTT; CDR3 protein: CASSESRQGGTQPQHF
clone size: NA; V gene: TRBV18; D gene: NA; J gene: TRBJ2-3; CDR3 length: 15; CDR3 DNA: TGTGCCAGCTCGGCGGGGGCTCCTAAGCCAGATACGCAGTATTTT; CDR3 protein: CASSAGAPKPDTQYF
clone size: NA; V gene: TRBV15; D gene: NA; J gene: TRBJ1-5; CDR3 length: 13; CDR3 DNA: TGTGCCACCAGCCGGGACAACAATCAGCCCCAGCATTTT; CDR3 protein: CATSRDNNQPQHF
clone size: NA; V gene: TRBV11-3; D gene: TRBD1; J gene: TRBJ2-1; CDR3 length: 17; CDR3 DNA: TGTGCCAGCAGCGGGGAACAGGGGGGAGTAAGTAGGAATGAGCAGTTCTTC; CDR3 protein: CASSGEQGGVSRNEQFF
clone size: NA; V gene: TRBV6-5; D gene: NA; J gene: TRBJ1-1; CDR3 length: 14; CDR3 DNA: TGTGCCAGCAGTACCAGGGCAGGCGGCACTGAAGCTTTCTTT; CDR3 protein: CASSTRAGGTEAFF
clone size: NA; V gene: TRBV28; D gene: TRBD1; J gene: TRBJ1-1; CDR3 length: 16; CDR3 DNA: TGTGCCAGCAGGAAAGACTCGGGACAGTGGAACACTGAAGCTTTCTTT; CDR3 protein: CASRKDSGQWNTEAFF
clone size: once; V gene: TRBV10-3; D gene: NA; J gene: TRBJ2-7; CDR3 length: 14; CDR3 DNA: TGTGCCATCAGTGCTCGGATGCTGGACTACGAGCAGTACTTC; CDR3 protein: CAISARMLDYEQYF
clone size: NA; V gene: TRBV6-1; D gene: NA; J gene: TRBJ1-4; CDR3 length: 16; CDR3 DNA: TGTGCCAGCAGTGATCCTTTTAAGACAACTAATGAAAAACTGTTTTTT; CDR3 protein: CASSDPFKTTNEKLFF
clone size: NA; V gene: TRBV2; D gene: NA; J gene: TRBJ1-2; CDR3 length: 13; CDR3 DNA: TGTGCCAGCAGCGATTACTCGGTCGGTGGCTACACCTTC; CDR3 protein: CASSDYSVGGYTF
clone size: NA; V gene: TRBV5-1; D gene: TRBD2; J gene: TRBJ2-3; CDR3 length: 16; CDR3 DNA: TGCGCCAGCAGCTTAGGACCAGCGGGAGTGGCAGATACGCAGTATTTT; CDR3 protein: CASSLGPAGVADTQYF
clone size: NA; V gene: TRBV4-1; D gene: NA; J gene: TRBJ2-4; CDR3 length: 13; CDR3 DNA: TGCGCCAGCAGCCAGTGGCAGAAAAACATTCAGTACTTC; CDR3 protein: CASSQWQKNIQYF
clone size: NA; V gene: TRBV7-2; D gene: NA; J gene: TRBJ2-7; CDR3 length: 16; CDR3 DNA: TGTGCCAGCAGTCTAACCTCGGGACTGGCGACCTACGAGCAGTACTTC; CDR3 protein: CASSLTSGLATYEQYF
clone size: NA; V gene: TRBV10-3; D gene: NA; J gene: TRBJ1-1; CDR3 length: 14; CDR3 DNA: TGTGCCATCGGGTGGGAGGGGCCCCCTTCGCGGGCTTTCTTT; CDR3 protein: CAIGWEGPPSRAFF
clone size: NA; V gene: TRBV21-1; D gene: NA; J gene: TRBJ1-1; CDR3 length: 14; CDR3 DNA: TGTGCCAGCAGGATGGTACGAATGAACACTGAAGCTTTCTTT; CDR3 protein: CASRMVRMNTEAFF
clone size: NA; V gene: TRBV19; D gene: NA; J gene: TRBJ1-1; CDR3 length: 14; CDR3 DNA: TGTGCCAGTAGTATGCAGGGTGCTAGAACTGAAGCTTTCTTT; CDR3 protein: CASSMQGARTEAFF
clone size: NA; V gene: TRBV5-1; D gene: NA; J gene: TRBJ1-5; CDR3 length: 15; CDR3 DNA: TGCGCCAGCAGCCCGGTGGGACGGGGAGATCAGCCCCAGCATTTT; CDR3 protein: CASSPVGRGDQPQHF
clone size: NA; V gene: TRBV5-1; D gene: TRBD1; J gene: TRBJ1-1; CDR3 length: 15; CDR3 DNA: TGCGCCAGCAGCACGGCAGGGGGAGGACACACTGAAGCTTTCTTT; CDR3 protein: CASSTAGGGHTEAFF
clone size: NA; V gene: TRBV19; D gene: NA; J gene: TRBJ2-3; CDR3 length: 15; CDR3 DNA: TGTGCCAGTAGTATTGGGGCAGCTAGCACAGATACGCAGTATTTT; CDR3 protein: CASSIGAASTDTQYF
clone size: NA; V gene: TRBV19; D gene: TRBD1; J gene: TRBJ1-5; CDR3 length: 19; CDR3 DNA: TGTGCCAGTTCCGGCGCGGGGACAGGGTGGTCTGGGAACAATCAGCCCCAGCATTTT; CDR3 protein: CASSGAGTGWSGNNQPQHF
clone size: NA; V gene: TRBV7-9; D gene: TRBD1; J gene: TRBJ1-4; CDR3 length: 17; CDR3 DNA: TGTGCCAGCAGACCAAGACAGGGGGCGGGGGTTGATGAAAAACTGTTTTTT; CDR3 protein: CASRPRQGAGVDEKLFF
clone size: NA; V gene: TRBV11-2; D gene: NA; J gene: TRBJ1-1; CDR3 length: 11; CDR3 DNA: TGTGCCAGCAGCTTAGGGACAGTAGCTTTCTTT; CDR3 protein: CASSLGTVAFF
clone size: NA; V gene: TRBV7-2; D gene: NA; J gene: TRBJ1-3; CDR3 length: 14; CDR3 DNA: TGTGCCACCTCGTCAGGTTTCTCTGGAAACACCATATATTTT; CDR3 protein: CATSSGFSGNTIYF
clone size: NA; V gene: TRBV21-1; D gene: NA; J gene: TRBJ1-1; CDR3 length: 16; CDR3 DNA: TGTGCCAGCAGCAAAGGGAGAACACACGGAGCCACTGAAGCTTTCTTT; CDR3 protein: CASSKGRTHGATEAFF
clone size: NA; V gene: TRBV11-2; D gene: TRBD1; J gene: TRBJ2-7; CDR3 length: 15; CDR3 DNA: TGTGCCAGCAGCCCTCAGAGACAGGGGGGAACGAGGCAGTACTTC; CDR3 protein: CASSPQRQGGTRQYF
clone size: NA; V gene: TRBV24-1; D gene: NA; J gene: TRBJ2-2; CDR3 length: 17; CDR3 DNA: TGTGCCACCAGTGATTTAGGGAGGACTTCGAACACCGGGGAGCTGTTTTTT; CDR3 protein: CATSDLGRTSNTGELFF
clone size: NA; V gene: TRBV3-1/TRBV3-2; D gene: NA; J gene: TRBJ2-1; CDR3 length: 12; CDR3 DNA: TGTGCCAGCAGCCAAGACCGTAATGAGCAGTTCTTC; CDR3 protein: CASSQDRNEQFF
clone size: NA; V gene: TRBV2; D gene: NA; J gene: TRBJ1-6; CDR3 length: 12; CDR3 DNA: TGTGCCAGCCTGGCCCCCACCAGGCTCCTCCACTTT; CDR3 protein: CASLAPTRLLHF
clone size: NA; V gene: TRBV7-9; D gene: NA; J gene: TRBJ2-1; CDR3 length: 13; CDR3 DNA: TGTGCCAGCAGCCCCCAAGGGAGCCCCGAGCAGTTCTTC; CDR3 protein: CASSPQGSPEQFF
clone size: NA; V gene: TRBV7-9; D gene: NA; J gene: TRBJ1-2; CDR3 length: 12; CDR3 DNA: TGTGCCAGCAGCTTAGGGGGTGAGGGCTACACCTTC; CDR3 protein: CASSLGGEGYTF
clone size: few; V gene: TRBV6-5; D gene: NA; J gene: TRBJ2-5; CDR3 length: 15; CDR3 DNA: TGTGCCAGCAGTCGTCTCGCGGCGGGGCAAGAGACCCAGTACTTC; CDR3 protein: CASSRLAAGQETQYF
clone size: NA; V gene: TRBV6-4; D gene: NA; J gene: TRBJ2-1; CDR3 length: 13; CDR3 DNA: TGTGCCAGCAGTCAGAGCTCCTACAATGAGCAGTTCTTC; CDR3 protein: CASSQSSYNEQFF
clone size: NA; V gene: TRBV18; D gene: TRBD2; J gene: TRBJ2-3; CDR3 length: 16; CDR3 DNA: TGTGCCAGCTCACCAGACAGCGGGGCTCCCACAGATACGCAGTATTTT; CDR3 protein: CASSPDSGAPTDTQYF